The source of this TCR beta chain is a study of beta chain features in type 1 diabetes. Overall study context: Investigators examined roughly 99,000,000 sorted cells across all samples.

Whole-study findings and limits: A possible short-template PCR bias applies equally to patients and controls.

Every bit of the isolated RNA underwent reverse transcription, so sequencing read expressed TCRB transcripts. Assay: immunoSEQ multiplex PCR; the TCRdb copy retains only in-frame clones and omits some. The data contain roughly 400,000 clones, approximately 16% of them singletons. Germline values: CDR1 LNHDA, CDR2 SQIVND (reference sequence). The CDR3 is 16 amino acids. Trimming took 1 base from V and 5 from J; bases not matched to a gene: 9. Notes on this clone: Its specificity is not known.

Over 95% purity was reached by all sorted populations. The sample taken for sequencing was naive CD4+ T cells from blood. The clonotype comes from a woman aged 18-29 years in good health. The chain joins TRBV19 to TRBJ2-7; 9 positions agree with TRBD2. CDR3 protein: CASSIGGTSPYHEQYF. DNA for the CDR3: TGTGCCAGTAGTATAGGAGGGACTAGCCCGTACCACGAGCAGTACTTC.